Given below is one TCR beta chain in context. The antigen this receptor binds is unknown. No much larger clonotype is one base removed from it; base qualities were not supplied. The germline V gene (reference sequence) yields PRHDT for CDR1 and FYEKMQ for CDR2. The CDR3 numbers 11 residues from cysteine through phenylalanine. The entry retains the CDR3 DNA only, 33 bases that are in frame from base 1. V and J are truncated by 1 base and 12 bases respectively, leaving an intervening sequence of 7 bases. The data were obtained in a study of CD8 T cells in Susac syndrome (dated by TCRdb to between 2017 and 2020). General notes on the study: Whether CD8+ T cell activation and differentiation in Susac syndrome was antigen driven was tested using repertoire sequencing. The clonality of the CD8+ T cell repertoire was compared across 11 to 12 healthy donors, 14 Susac syndrome patients and under 17 multiple sclerosis patients. The study at large found these results: The study acknowledged that relatively few individuals were included in the TCR sequencing and HLA analysis.

RNA was extracted using the RNeasy kit, and about 0.45 to 1 ug of the RNA was reverse transcribed with random hexamers. TCR beta CDR3 regions were amplified with the immunoSEQ multiplex PCR assay covering 54 Vbeta and 13 Jbeta segments. PCR amplification bias was corrected using a synthetic template baseline for primer optimization and computational correction. Concerning the study's data processing: Reads were annotated to V, D and J genes according to IMGT and were analyzed with immunoSEQ Analyzer, with only productive sequences retained. To calculate clonality, Shannon entropy was normalized by log2 of the number of productive unique sequences and then subtracted from one. For each patient and control, public and private clones were evaluated among the 100 most prevalent clones. Clones were defined as Susac-specific when absent from the healthy and MS cohorts, from approximately 970 published viral clones and from other ImmuneACCESS disease sequences. The public reads were quality trimmed at Q25 with fastp and then assembled into clones with MiXCR by TCRdb, keeping productive beta chains. Rows with one shared CDR3 protein collapse into an entry with the most common genes and DNA. TCRdb's processing, not the authors' own work, is the source of the V and J calls. Across this sample there are 60,000 to 75,000 distinct CDR3 sequences, with just under 95% seen only once. Roughly 0.22% of the sample is held by the ten biggest clonotypes.

Peripheral blood CD8+ and CD4+ T cells from healthy donors, Susac syndrome patients and multiple sclerosis patients were profiled using high-throughput TCR beta sequencing. Healthy donors were age- and sex-matched controls. Bulk CD8+ and CD4+ T cells were purified by magnetic negative isolation, whereas CD8+ TEMRA cells were enriched by FACS. Blood was collected in EDTA tubes and processed within 24 hours, with PBMCs isolated through density gradient centrifugation. PBMCs intended for TCR sequencing were cryopreserved in liquid nitrogen and were subsequently thawed in a 37 degrees C water bath. The sorted or isolated CD4+, CD8+ and CD8+ TEMRA cells had a purity of 90% or higher.

The material sequenced was CD8+ T cells from PBMCs. The TCR sequence derives from a human donor in good health. The V gene is TRBV13 and the J gene is TRBJ2-1; the D gene is unclear. Here the CDR3 is given as CASSLDWAQFF. The sequenced DNA: TGTGCCAGCAGCTTAGATTGGGCGCAGTTCTTC.